This entry lists 2 T cell receptor beta chains sequenced from one sample in a study of cytomegalovirus exposure and HLA in healthy donors. This PCR relied on a set of 60 Vbeta primers and 13 Jbeta primers. The table came from immunoSEQ multiplex PCR; TCRdb's copy has only in-frame clones and leaves some out. The sample lists roughly 99,000 clones; roughly 80% were seen once. Input material: PBMCs. Every receptor here comes from a man in his thirties or forties in good health and CMV-seronegative.

The rearrangement links TRBV13 to TRBJ1-2, with TRBD1 matching 8 bases. This CDR3 is built from 15 residues. Germline V gene data show CDR1 as PRHDT and CDR2 as FYEKMQ (reference sequence). V shed 0 bases and J 5 bases; nucleotides not matched to a gene: 5. As DNA, the CDR3 is TGTGCCAGCAGCTTAGGGACAGGGGTGGGGTATGGCTACACCTTC. Its translation is CASSLGTGVGYGYTF.

This clone showed up just once. The chain combines TRBV28 with TRBJ2-2; D is possibly TRBD2 (9 bases). Germline lookup yields CDR1 MDHEN and CDR2 SYDVKM. There are 15 residues in the CDR3. Deletions cut 10 bases from V and 6 bases from J, with 21 bases between. The CDR3 DNA is TGTGCCACAGGGGGCGGGAGGGTTCCAGCCGGGGAGCTGTTTTTT. As protein: CATGGGRVPAGELFF. The full variable domain, rest sourced from reference TRBV28 and TRBJ2-2, is DVKVTQSSRYLVKRTGEKVFLECVQDMDHENMFWYRQDPGLGLRLIYFSYDVKMKEKGDIPEGYSVSREKKERFSLILESASTNQTSMYLCATGGGRVPAGELFFGEGSRLTVL.